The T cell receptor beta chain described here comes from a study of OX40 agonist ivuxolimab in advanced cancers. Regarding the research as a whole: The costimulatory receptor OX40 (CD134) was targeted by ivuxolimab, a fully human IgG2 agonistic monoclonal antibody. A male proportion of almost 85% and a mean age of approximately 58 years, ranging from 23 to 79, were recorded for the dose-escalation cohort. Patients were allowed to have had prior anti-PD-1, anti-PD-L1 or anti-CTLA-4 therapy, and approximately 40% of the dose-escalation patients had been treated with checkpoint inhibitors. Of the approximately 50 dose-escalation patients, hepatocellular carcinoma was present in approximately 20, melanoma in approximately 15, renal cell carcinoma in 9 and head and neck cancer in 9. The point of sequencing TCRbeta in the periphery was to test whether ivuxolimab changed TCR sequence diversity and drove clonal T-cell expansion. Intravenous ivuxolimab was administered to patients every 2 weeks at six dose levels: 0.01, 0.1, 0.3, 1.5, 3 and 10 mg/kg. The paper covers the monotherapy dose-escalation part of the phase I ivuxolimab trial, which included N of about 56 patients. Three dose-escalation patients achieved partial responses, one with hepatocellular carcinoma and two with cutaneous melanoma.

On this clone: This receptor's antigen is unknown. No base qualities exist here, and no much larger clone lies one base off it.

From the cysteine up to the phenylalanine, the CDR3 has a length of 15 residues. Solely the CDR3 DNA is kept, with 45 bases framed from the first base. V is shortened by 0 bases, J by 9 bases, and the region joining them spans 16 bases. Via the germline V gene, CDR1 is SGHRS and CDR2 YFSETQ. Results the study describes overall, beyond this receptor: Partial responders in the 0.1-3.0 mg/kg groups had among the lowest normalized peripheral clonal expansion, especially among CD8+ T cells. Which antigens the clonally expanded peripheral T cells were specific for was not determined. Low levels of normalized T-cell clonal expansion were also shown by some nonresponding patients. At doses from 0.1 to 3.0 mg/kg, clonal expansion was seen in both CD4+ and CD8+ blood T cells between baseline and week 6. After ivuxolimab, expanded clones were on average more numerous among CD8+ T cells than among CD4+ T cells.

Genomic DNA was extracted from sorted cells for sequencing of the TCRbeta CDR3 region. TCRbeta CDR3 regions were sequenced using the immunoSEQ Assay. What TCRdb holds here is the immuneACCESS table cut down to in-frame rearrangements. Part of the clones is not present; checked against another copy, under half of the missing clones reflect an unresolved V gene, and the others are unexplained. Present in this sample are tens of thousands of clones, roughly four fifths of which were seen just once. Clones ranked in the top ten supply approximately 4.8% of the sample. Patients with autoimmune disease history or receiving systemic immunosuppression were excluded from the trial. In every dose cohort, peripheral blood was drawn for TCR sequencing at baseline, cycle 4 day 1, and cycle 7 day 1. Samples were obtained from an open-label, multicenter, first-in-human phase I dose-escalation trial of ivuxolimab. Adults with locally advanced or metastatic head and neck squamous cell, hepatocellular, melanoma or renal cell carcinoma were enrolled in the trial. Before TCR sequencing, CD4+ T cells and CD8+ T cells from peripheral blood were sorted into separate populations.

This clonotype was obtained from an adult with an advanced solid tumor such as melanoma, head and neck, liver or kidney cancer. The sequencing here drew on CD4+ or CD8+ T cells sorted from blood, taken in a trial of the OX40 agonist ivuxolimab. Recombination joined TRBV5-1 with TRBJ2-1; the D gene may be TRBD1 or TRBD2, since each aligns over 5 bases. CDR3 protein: CASSLDRDRWGEQFF. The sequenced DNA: TGCGCCAGCAGCTTGGACCGGGACCGATGGGGTGAGCAGTTCTTC.